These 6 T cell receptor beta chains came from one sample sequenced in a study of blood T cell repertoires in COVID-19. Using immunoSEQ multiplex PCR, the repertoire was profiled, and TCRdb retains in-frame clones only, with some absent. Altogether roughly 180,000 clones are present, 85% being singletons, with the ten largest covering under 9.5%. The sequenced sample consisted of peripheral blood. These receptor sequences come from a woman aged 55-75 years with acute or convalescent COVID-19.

CDR3 region: CASSLAGDVYEQYV. As DNA, the CDR3 is TGTGCCAGCAGCTTAGCGGGAGATGTCTACGAGCAGTACGTC. This rearrangement joins TRBV5-6 to TRBJ2-7, with 8 bases that match TRBD2. J gave up 3 bases and V 2 bases, and 4 bases lay outside the gene matches. The CDR3 sequence is 14 residues long. Germline CDR1 reads SGHDT; CDR2 reads YYEEEE.

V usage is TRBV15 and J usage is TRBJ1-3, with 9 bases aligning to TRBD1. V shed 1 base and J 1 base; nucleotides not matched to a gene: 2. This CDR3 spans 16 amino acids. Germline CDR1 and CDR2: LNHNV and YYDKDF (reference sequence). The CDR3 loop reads CATSRGGTGSGNTIYF. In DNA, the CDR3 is TGTGCCACCAGCAGAGGGGGGACAGGGTCTGGAAACACCATATATTTT.

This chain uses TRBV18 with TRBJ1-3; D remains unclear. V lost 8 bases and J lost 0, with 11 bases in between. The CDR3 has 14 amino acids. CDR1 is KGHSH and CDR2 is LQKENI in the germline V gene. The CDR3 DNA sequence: TGTGCCAGCCGTAGAGGGAGCTCTGGAAACACCATATATTTT. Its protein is CASRRGSSGNTIYF. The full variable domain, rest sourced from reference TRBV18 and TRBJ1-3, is NAGVMQNPRHLVRRRGQEARLRCSPMKGHSHVYWYRQLPEEGLKFMVYLQKENIIDESGMPKERFSAEFPKEGPSILRIQQVVRGDSAAYFCASRRGSSGNTIYFGEGSWLTVV.

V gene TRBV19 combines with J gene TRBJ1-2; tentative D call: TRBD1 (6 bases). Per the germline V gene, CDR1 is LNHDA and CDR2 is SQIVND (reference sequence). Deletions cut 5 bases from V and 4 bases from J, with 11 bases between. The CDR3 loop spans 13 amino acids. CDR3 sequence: CASSVQGSYGYTF. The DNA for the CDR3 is TGTGCCAGTAGTGTACAGGGAAGCTATGGCTACACCTTC.

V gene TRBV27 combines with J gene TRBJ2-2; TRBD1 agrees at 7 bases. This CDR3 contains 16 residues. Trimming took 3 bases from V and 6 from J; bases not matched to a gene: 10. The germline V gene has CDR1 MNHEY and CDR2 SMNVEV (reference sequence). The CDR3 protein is CASSFSRGIGPGELFF. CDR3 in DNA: TGTGCCAGCAGTTTCTCCAGGGGGATCGGACCCGGGGAGCTGTTTTTT.

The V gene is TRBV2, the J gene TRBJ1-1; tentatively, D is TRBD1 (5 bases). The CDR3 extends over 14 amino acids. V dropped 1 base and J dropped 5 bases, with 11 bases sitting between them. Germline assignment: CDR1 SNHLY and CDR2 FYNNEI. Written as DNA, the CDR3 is TGTGCCAGCAGTGAAGGGGGGGGAGGAACTGAAGCTTTCTTT. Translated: CASSEGGGGTEAFF.